These 25 T cell receptor beta chains were all obtained from the same sample, sequenced in a study of beta chain features in type 1 diabetes. Study-level results: In every one of the four CD4+ subsets, TCRB CDR3s were moderately but significantly shorter in Type 1 diabetes patients.

Every bit of the isolated RNA underwent reverse transcription, so sequencing read expressed TCRB transcripts. The data were produced by immunoSEQ multiplex PCR, yet TCRdb's version contains in-frame clones alone and is incomplete. The sample has around 120,000 clones; around a sixth are singletons. These receptors' antigens are unknown. The specimen was central memory CD4+ T cells from blood. Receptor source: a young man with type 1 diabetes.

This clone was observed a handful of times. This CDR3 is also generated by other DNA sequences in the sample. This sequence joins TRBV18 and TRBJ2-1, with TRBD2 identical over 14 bases. The CDR3 extends over 15 amino acids. Germline CDR1 reads KGHSH; CDR2 reads LQKENI. J lost 10 bases, V lost 2 bases, and 4 bases had no gene match. In DNA form, the CDR3 reads TGTGCCAGCTCACCAGGACTAGCGGGAGGAGACGAGCAGTTCTTC. Amino acids: CASSPGLAGGDEQFF.

This clone was observed many times. The rearrangement uses TRBV14 and TRBJ2-4, with TRBD2 as a possible D gene (5 bases). This CDR3 spans 12 amino acids. Trimming left V 6 bases short and J 8 bases short, with 11 bases between. Per germline, CDR1 SGHDN and CDR2 FVKESK. The CDR3 loop reads CASSSPGDIQYF. The CDR3 DNA is TGTGCCAGCAGTTCCCCCGGGGACATTCAGTACTTC.

The gene calls are TRBV27 and TRBJ1-1; the D gene is possibly TRBD1 (5 bases). Trimming stripped 6 bases from V and 4 bases from J, with 12 bases between. This CDR3 contains 13 residues. Germline assignment: CDR1 MNHEY and CDR2 SMNVEV (reference sequence). CDR3 nucleotides: TGTGCCAGCAGCGGTAGGGGTCCCACTGAAGCTTTCTTT. Translated, it gives CASSGRGPTEAFF.

The chain employs TRBV7-2 and TRBJ2-3; D is undetermined. Trimming pared 8 bases from V and 0 bases from J, leaving 12 bases between. Germline values: CDR1 SGHTA, CDR2 FQGNSA. This CDR3 comprises 14 residues. Here the CDR3 reads CASQLMTSTDTQYF. The CDR3 nucleotides read TGTGCCAGCCAGCTGATGACTAGCACAGATACGCAGTATTTT.

The chain has TRBV30 and TRBJ1-1; D gene uncertain. Germline assignment: CDR1 GTSNPN and CDR2 SVGIG (reference sequence). The V end lost 5 bases, the J end lost 1 base, and 8 bases lay between the germline ends. The CDR3 has 12 amino acids. CDR3 amino acids: CAWGRTNTEAFF. CDR3 nucleotides: TGTGCCTGGGGACGGACGAACACTGAAGCTTTCTTT. Full variable domain (rest looked up from reference TRBV30 and TRBJ1-1): SQTIHQWPATLVQPVGSPLSLECTVEGTSNPNLYWYRQAAGRGLQLLFYSVGIGQISSEVPQNLSASRPQDRQFILSSKKLLLSDSGFYLCAWGRTNTEAFFGQGTRLTVV.

This rearrangement joins TRBV9 to TRBJ1-4; no clear D gene. Trimming took off 1 base at V and 0 bases at J, with 7 bases between the two ends. CDR3 size: 15 residues. Germline V CDR1 and CDR2: SGDLS, YYNGEE. CDR3 bases: TGTGCCAGCAGCGTATTGGGGTCAACTAATGAAAAACTGTTTTTT. Its protein is CASSVLGSTNEKLFF.

J is TRBJ1-6 and V is TRBV30; 9 bases are a match to TRBD1. J was trimmed by 9 bases and V by 4 bases; bases with no gene match: 10. CDR3 length equals 15 residues. The V gene's germline CDR1 is GTSNPN and CDR2 SVGIG (reference sequence). The CDR3 here is CAWIATGGRGSPLHF. The DNA for the CDR3 is TGTGCCTGGATTGCTACAGGGGGCCGGGGTTCACCCCTCCACTTT.

This clone came up a few times. The chain couples TRBV4-1 to TRBJ2-1; D may correspond to TRBD1 or TRBD2 (5 bases each). Germline V gives CDR1 MGHRA, CDR2 YSYEKL. The CDR3 length is 14 residues. Trimming took 5 bases from V and 5 from J, leaving 13 bases between them. CDR3 DNA: TGCGCCAGCAGCGGTCGAGGGGATAACAATGAGCAGTTCTTC. Its translation is CASSGRGDNNEQFF.

This clone was observed a few times. The chain couples TRBV30 to TRBJ1-2; D ambiguous. V lost 1 base and J lost 9, with 9 bases in between. In germline, CDR1 is GTSNPN, CDR2 SVGIG (reference sequence). CDR3 length: 11 residues. This chain's CDR3 is CAWSASLSYTF. CDR3 in DNA: TGTGCCTGGAGTGCCTCTTTGAGCTACACCTTC.

This clone was observed a handful of times. The chain combines TRBV5-1 with TRBJ2-7; D gene uncertain. CDR3 length: 12 amino acids. V shed 1 base and J shed 3 bases, with 5 bases lying between them. Germline values: CDR1 SGHRS, CDR2 YFSETQ. In DNA, the CDR3 is TGCGCCAGCAGCTTGCCGGGCTACGAGCAGTACTTC. This sequence encodes CASSLPGYEQYF.

CDR3 amino acids: CASRLGSGTAYGYTF. The CDR3 coding sequence is TGTGCCAGTAGGTTGGGTTCCGGGACAGCCTATGGCTACACCTTC. The chain uses TRBV19 and TRBJ1-2; 7 bases map to TRBD1. Germline trimming cut 6 bases from V and 4 bases from J; bases unmatched to any gene: 11. The CDR3 extends over 15 amino acids. The germline gives CDR1 LNHDA, CDR2 SQIVND (reference sequence).

The V and J genes are TRBV7-3 and TRBJ2-3; D is uncertain. This CDR3 has 15 amino acids. Germline lookup yields CDR1 SGHTA and CDR2 FQGTGA. Trimming took 2 bases from V and 0 from J, leaving 9 bases between them. The CDR3: CASSLGQPSTDTQYF. The CDR3 DNA sequence: TGTGCCAGCAGCTTAGGGCAGCCTAGCACAGATACGCAGTATTTT. Looking up the rest from reference TRBV7-3 and TRBJ2-3 gives the full variable domain: GAGVSQTPSNKVTEKGKYVELRCDPISGHTALYWYRQSLGQGPEFLIYFQGTGAADDSGLPNDRFFAVRPEGSVSTLKIQRTERGDSAVYLCASSLGQPSTDTQYFGPGTRLTVL.

This clone was counted between two and nine times. The chain employs TRBV7-9 and TRBJ2-7; tentative D call: TRBD2 (6 bases). There are 14 residues in the CDR3. The germline V gene encodes CDR1 SEHNR and CDR2 FQNEAQ (reference sequence). V lost 5 bases to trimming and J lost 2 bases, with 13 bases between them. The CDR3 spells CASSPPSETYEQYF. Here the CDR3 DNA reads TGTGCCAGCAGCCCCCCTAGCGAGACCTACGAGCAGTACTTC.

This chain connects TRBV11-2 to TRBJ2-1; D uncertain. The CDR3 runs to 14 residues. Germline CDR1 and CDR2: SGHAT and FQNNGV. Trimming took off 3 bases at V and 8 bases at J, with 14 bases between the two ends. CDR3 coding DNA: TGTGCCAGCAGCTTTCCCCCCAACACGGATGAGCAGTTCTTC. It yields the protein CASSFPPNTDEQFF.

CDR3 loop: CASRHRGDGTDTQYF. As DNA, the CDR3 is TGTGCCAGCAGACACAGGGGAGATGGCACAGATACGCAGTATTTT. This chain connects TRBV6-1 to TRBJ2-3, with 7 positions matching TRBD1. Germline CDR1 reads MNHNS; CDR2 reads SASEGT. The CDR3 runs 15 residues. V trimming: 6 bases; J trimming: 1 base; junction bases outside the gene matches: 7.

This clone was observed a handful of times. The chain has TRBV29-1 and TRBJ2-7; 7 nucleotides line up with TRBD1. Unmatched junction bases numbered 15, after V lost 0 bases and J lost 1 base. Germline V lookup: CDR1 SQVTM, CDR2 ANQGSEA. The CDR3 consists of 18 residues. In nucleotides, the CDR3 is TGCAGCGTTGAAGATGGAATGATAGGGGGCGCGGATTCCTACGAGCAGTACTTC. Its protein is CSVEDGMIGGADSYEQYF.

CDR3 in amino acids: CASSYLGPNTDTQYF. DNA for the CDR3: TGTGCCAGCAGTTACTTGGGCCCGAACACAGATACGCAGTATTTT. The chain carries TRBV6-5 and TRBJ2-3; D unclear. Trimming removed 1 base from V and 2 bases from J, with 10 bases in between. CDR3 length: 15 residues. Germline loops: CDR1 MNHEY, CDR2 SVGAGI.

This clone was found a few times. The chain joins TRBV2 to TRBJ2-5; D is unclear. Looked up from germline, CDR1 is SNHLY and CDR2 is FYNNEI. CDR3 length equals 12 residues. Trimming removed 6 bases at V and 0 bases at J, with 5 bases between. CDR3 residues: CASRWNQETQYF. Written as DNA, the CDR3 is TGTGCCAGCAGATGGAACCAAGAGACCCAGTACTTC.

This rearrangement joins TRBV7-9 to TRBJ2-1; 7 bases match TRBD1. The CDR3 contains 16 residues. V was pared by 2 bases and J by 10 bases, with 14 bases of the junction left unmatched. Germline assignment: CDR1 SEHNR and CDR2 FQNEAQ (reference sequence). The CDR3 sequence is CASSLIRGENRGEQFF. As DNA, the CDR3 is TGTGCCAGCAGCTTAATTCGAGGGGAAAACAGGGGCGAGCAGTTCTTC.

This clone was recorded many times. The chain recombines TRBV19 with TRBJ2-1, with 12 nucleotides matching TRBD2. Germline values: CDR1 LNHDA, CDR2 SQIVND (reference sequence). CDR3 length equals 16 residues. V dropped 3 bases and J dropped 9; count of bases not matched to a gene: 9. The CDR3 nucleotides are TGTGCCAGTAGTATTCCGACGACTAGCGGGAGAACTGAGCAGTTCTTC. This gives the protein CASSIPTTSGRTEQFF. The complete variable domain, with remaining parts taken from reference TRBV19 and TRBJ2-1, reads DGGITQSPKYLFRKEGQNVTLSCEQNLNHDAMYWYRQDPGQGLRLIYYSQIVNDFQKGDIAEGYSVSREKKESFPLTVTSAQKNPTAFYLCASSIPTTSGRTEQFFGPGTRLTVL.

This chain joins TRBV6-7 and TRBJ2-1; D may be TRBD2 (5 bases). TRBV6-7 belongs to the ORF category, with a function that is uncertain. The CDR3 contains 16 residues. V gave up 9 bases and J gave up 10 bases, with 28 bases separating them. Here the CDR3 DNA reads TGTGCCAGACTACGTTTGGGGAGCCCCTACAATGAAGAGCAGTTCTTC. This encodes CARLRLGSPYNEEQFF.

Concerning this clone: With a much larger clone just one base away, this may be a read error. The rearrangement links TRBV28 to TRBJ2-7; TRBD1 aligns across 11 bases. This CDR3 has 15 amino acids. V was clipped by 6 bases and J by 2 bases; unmatched bases: 6. CDR1 and CDR2 from the germline V gene are MDHEN and SYDVKM. CDR3 sequence (DNA): TGTGCCAGCAGGGCGAAGGGACAGGGGGCCTACGAGCAGTACTTC. Protein product: CASRAKGQGAYEQYF.

This clone has a handful of counts. V is TRBV4-1 and J is TRBJ2-2, with no clear D. The germline V gene encodes CDR1 MGHRA and CDR2 YSYEKL. V lost 4 bases and J lost 3, with 3 bases in between. This CDR3 comprises 12 residues. CDR3 DNA: TGCGCCAGCAGCCCCCACACCGGGGAGCTGTTTTTT. Amino acid sequence: CASSPHTGELFF.

This clone was found once. V gene TRBV30 combines with J gene TRBJ1-2; D is unresolved. CDR3 length equals 12 residues. The V end lost 1 base, the J end lost 4 bases, and 7 bases lay between the germline ends. Germline assignment: CDR1 GTSNPN and CDR2 SVGIG (reference sequence). The CDR3 here is CAWSADGYGYTF. The CDR3 nucleotides are TGTGCCTGGAGTGCGGACGGCTATGGCTACACCTTC.

The V call is TRBV10-3, the J call TRBJ2-7, with 7 bases fitting TRBD1. Germline V gene lookup returns CDR1 ENHRY and CDR2 SYGVKD. There are 14 residues in the CDR3. J lost 3 bases, V lost 0 bases, and 2 bases had no gene match. CDR3 loop: CAISESGGSYEQYF. In nucleotides, the CDR3 is TGTGCCATCAGTGAGTCAGGGGGCAGCTACGAGCAGTACTTC.